This TCR beta chain was identified in a study of blood T cell repertoires in COVID-19. Turning to the study itself: Nucleic acid was either cDNA or gDNA, and it came from T cells, B-cell-depleted T cells, or PBMCs.

Germline lookup yields CDR1 LNHDA and CDR2 SQIVND (reference sequence). CDR3 length: 14 residues. Trimming took 6 bases from V and 5 from J, leaving 16 bases between them. The assay was immunoSEQ multiplex PCR, and TCRdb's table has in-frame clones only and misses some. Of roughly 110,000 clones in the sample, about 88% were seen once. This clonotype was obtained from a man aged 35-49 years with acute or convalescent COVID-19. The material sequenced was peripheral blood. This chain connects TRBV19 to TRBJ1-1, with D possibly matching TRBD1 (6 bases). This CDR3 reads CASRQMDRTTEAFF. The DNA for the CDR3 is TGTGCCAGTAGGCAAATGGACAGAACGACTGAAGCTTTCTTT.